Below, 27 T cell receptor beta chains from the same sample are listed, as sequenced in a study of T cell clonotyping in hematopoietic cell transplantation. TCRdb keeps only in-frame clones here, not all; method: immunoSEQ multiplex PCR. The table includes approximately 18,000 clones, roughly 77% detected once. Indicated time point: recipient sample about 28 days before transplant, after cytoreduction. The sequencing here drew on peripheral blood mononuclear cells, taken before stem cell transplant. Every receptor here comes from a man aged 55 to 70 with acute myeloid leukemia. Some clones in this sample may be carry-over from other donors' samples.

The chain recombines TRBV9 with TRBJ2-3; D uncertain. Germline CDR1 and CDR2: SGDLS and YYNGEE. The CDR3 is 14 amino acids. Trimming cost V 3 bases and J 7 bases, with 15 bases left between them. The CDR3 sequence: CASSGPPYAHTQYF. The CDR3 nucleotides are TGTGCCAGCAGCGGTCCCCCATATGCCCATACGCAGTATTTT.

By share of the sample, this clone is medium-sized. The chain employs TRBV6-1 and TRBJ1-5; 7 nucleotides match TRBD1. The germline gives CDR1 MNHNS, CDR2 SASEGT. The length of the CDR3 is 13 residues. Trimming took 4 bases from V and 7 from J; bases not matched to a gene: 4. The CDR3 sequence is CASSVGGGQPQHF. The CDR3 DNA reads TGTGCCAGCAGTGTAGGGGGCGGGCAGCCCCAGCATTTT.

The rearrangement uses TRBV27 and TRBJ2-1; 9 nucleotides align to TRBD2. The CDR3 runs 16 residues. Trimming took 4 bases from V and 0 from J; bases not matched to a gene: 4. Germline CDR1 is MNHEY and CDR2 is SMNVEV (reference sequence). In DNA, the CDR3 is TGTGCCAGCAGTTACAGCGGGGGGCCCTCCTACAATGAGCAGTTCTTC. Its protein is CASSYSGGPSYNEQFF.

This clone was seen only a few times. This chain links TRBV2 with TRBJ1-6, with D hard to call. Trimming took off 5 bases at V and 4 bases at J, with 9 bases between the two ends. Germline V gene sequence: CDR1 SNHLY, CDR2 FYNNEI. The CDR3 runs to 14 residues. The CDR3 region has the DNA TGTGCCAGCAGTTTGAAGCTGTATAATTCACCCCTCCACTTT. It specifies CASSLKLYNSPLHF.

V is TRBV11-3 and J is TRBJ2-7, with 10 bases lining up with TRBD1. Germline V gene lookup returns CDR1 SGHNT and CDR2 YENEEA. V dropped 11 bases and J dropped 0; count of bases not matched to a gene: 19. This CDR3 contains 18 residues. In nucleotides, the CDR3 is TGTGCCGGCCATCCCTGGACAGGGGGTATTCCAAGCTCCTACGAGCAGTACTTC. Protein: CAGHPWTGGIPSSYEQYF.

This clone was counted a few times. The gene calls are TRBV6-5 and TRBJ2-1; D may match TRBD1 or TRBD2 (5 bases each). V lost 2 bases to trimming and J lost 7 bases, with 12 bases between them. Germline-derived CDR1 and CDR2 are MNHEY and SVGAGI. This CDR3 contains 14 residues. CDR3 sequence reads: CASSYGGPTNEQFF. For the CDR3, the DNA is TGTGCCAGCAGTTACGGGGGACCAACAAATGAGCAGTTCTTC.

The chain has TRBV5-1 and TRBJ2-7; no clear D. This CDR3 has 14 amino acids. Trimming shortened V by 4 bases and J by 2 bases, and 13 bases separated the two germline ends. CDR1 SGHRS and CDR2 YFSETQ come from the germline V gene. The CDR3 loop is CASSHSSTTYEQYF. The CDR3 nucleotides read TGCGCCAGCAGCCACAGCTCTACCACCTACGAGCAGTACTTC.

The chain carries TRBV4-2 and TRBJ1-1; D gene unclear. The CDR3 is made up of 13 amino acids. The germline gives CDR1 LGHNA, CDR2 YNFKEQ. Trimming pared 0 bases from V and 11 bases from J, leaving 13 bases between. CDR3 nucleotide sequence: TGTGCCAGCAGCCAAGATTTGAGGGAGGTGGCTTTCTTT. Translating gives CASSQDLREVAFF.

The CDR3 region is CASSLDLAFGLNNEQFF. The CDR3, as DNA: TGTGCCAGCAGCTTAGATCTGGCCTTTGGACTAAACAATGAGCAGTTCTTC. V usage is TRBV11-3 and J usage is TRBJ2-1; D is possibly TRBD2 (6 bases). V dropped 0 bases and J dropped 5 bases, with 17 bases sitting between them. CDR3 length: 17 residues. Germline V gene lookup returns CDR1 SGHNT and CDR2 YENEEA.

The genes are TRBV5-1 and TRBJ1-1, with D maybe TRBD1 (6 bases). The CDR3 runs to 15 residues. CDR1 is SGHRS and CDR2 is YFSETQ in the germline V gene. V lost 5 bases to trimming and J lost 1 base, with 15 bases between them. The CDR3 loop reads CASSLAGVGNTEAFF. The DNA of the CDR3 is TGCGCCAGCAGTCTTGCAGGGGTAGGGAACACTGAAGCTTTCTTT. Full variable domain (rest looked up from reference TRBV5-1 and TRBJ1-1): KAGVTQTPRYLIKTRGQQVTLSCSPISGHRSVSWYQQTPGQGLQFLFEYFSETQRNKGNFPGRFSGRQFSNSRSEMNVSTLELGDSALYLCASSLAGVGNTEAFFGQGTRLTVV.

The chain joins TRBV2 to TRBJ2-1; either TRBD1 or TRBD2 may supply D (6 bases each). V lost 6 bases, J lost 12 bases, and 9 bases lay in between. The CDR3 extends over 10 amino acids. The germline CDR1 and CDR2 sequences are SNHLY and FYNNEI. The CDR3 DNA follows: TGTGCCAGCAGACAGGGAGGGCAGTTCTTC. Translated: CASRQGGQFF.

This chain uses TRBV7-2 with TRBJ2-3; 10 bases line up with TRBD2. CDR1 is SGHTA, CDR2 FQGNSA, per germline. The CDR3 totals 19 residues. V shed 1 base, J shed 3 bases, and the junction held 13 bases outside the gene matches. The CDR3 spells CASSLVSSGGQPQTDTQYF. In nucleotides, the CDR3 is TGTGCCAGCAGCTTAGTTTCTAGCGGGGGCCAACCTCAAACAGATACGCAGTATTTT.

This chain links TRBV4-2 with TRBJ1-5; D uncertain. Germline V lookup: CDR1 LGHNA, CDR2 YNFKEQ. The CDR3 consists of 15 residues. Trimming shortened V by 1 base and J by 3 bases, and 10 bases separated the two germline ends. The CDR3, as DNA: TGTGCCAGCAGCCAAGTGCCACAATCCAATCAGCCCCAGCATTTT. This gives the protein CASSQVPQSNQPQHF.

V and J are TRBV9 and TRBJ2-7; 8 nucleotides line up with TRBD2. With 0 bases clipped from V and 6 bases from J, the junction kept 11 bases outside the gene matches. The CDR3 totals 16 residues. In germline, CDR1 is SGDLS, CDR2 YYNGEE. The CDR3 DNA sequence: TGTGCCAGCAGCGTAGATTCCGGGAGGGCCCCCCCCGAGCAGTACTTC. Protein: CASSVDSGRAPPEQYF. Based on the CDR3 plus reference TRBV9 and TRBJ2-7, the full variable domain is DSGVTQTPKHLITATGQRVTLRCSPRSGDLSVYWYQQSLDQGLQFLIQYYNGEERAKGNILERFSAQQFPDLHSELNLSSLELGDSALYFCASSVDSGRAPPEQYFGPGTRLTVT.

This clone was seen a single time. The rearrangement joins TRBV6-6 to TRBJ2-5; TRBD1 aligns across 7 bases. The V segment lost 7 bases and the J segment 9 bases; nucleotides outside the gene matches: 17. The germline CDR1 and CDR2 sequences are MNHNY and SVGAGI (reference sequence). The CDR3 sequence is 15 residues long. The CDR3 here is CASTADRADTAAQYF. CDR3 nucleotides: TGTGCCAGCACCGCCGACAGGGCCGACACAGCGGCCCAGTACTTC.

The V and J genes are TRBV11-2 and TRBJ1-5; D gene ambiguous. V was trimmed by 0 bases and J by 7 bases, leaving 7 bases between them. The CDR3 runs to 13 residues. CDR1 SGHAT and CDR2 FQNNGV come from the germline V gene. CDR3 region: CASSLDREQPQHF. CDR3 DNA: TGTGCCAGCAGCTTAGATCGGGAACAGCCCCAGCATTTT.

As regards this clone: At one end, the junction sequence differs from germline, possibly due to a read error. The rearrangement uses TRBV6-5 and TRBJ2-5; 8 positions agree with TRBD2. Germline V lookup: CDR1 MNHEY, CDR2 SVGAGI. This CDR3 contains 13 residues. Here the CDR3 DNA reads TGTGCCAGCAGTTCTGGGGGGACGGGACTAGGCCACTTC. Protein: CASSSGGTGLGHF.

This sequence joins TRBV7-6 and TRBJ2-5, with a tentative D call TRBD2 (6 bases). The CDR3 is made up of 14 amino acids. Germline V CDR1 and CDR2: SGHVS, FNYEAQ. The V end was cut by 7 bases, the J end by 2 bases, with 14 bases between. As DNA, the CDR3 is TGTGCCAGCACCGTAGCGGCCAATCAAGAGACCCAGTACTTC. It yields the protein CASTVAANQETQYF.

The chain couples TRBV7-2 to TRBJ2-5, with D hard to call. There are 14 residues in the CDR3. V lost 2 bases to trimming and J lost 2 bases, with 9 bases between them. Germline CDR1 SGHTA, CDR2 FQGNSA. The CDR3 region is CASSLLGKQETQYF. In DNA form, the CDR3 reads TGTGCCAGCAGCTTACTAGGAAAACAAGAGACCCAGTACTTC.

CDR3 bases: TGTGCCAGCAGCCCCCGGGCCAACACCGGGGAGCTGTTTTTT. It yields the protein CASSPRANTGELFF. The chain uses TRBV14 and TRBJ2-2; D ambiguous. The germline gives CDR1 SGHDN, CDR2 FVKESK. The CDR3 runs to 14 residues. Trimming cost V 4 bases and J 2 bases, with 8 bases left between them.

V and J are TRBV30 and TRBJ1-1; D not certain. The CDR3 covers 11 residues. The germline V gene has CDR1 GTSNPN and CDR2 SVGIG (reference sequence). V was clipped by 1 base and J by 6 bases, with 6 bases between them. The CDR3 DNA is TGTGCCTGGAGTGCCAGAGCTGAAGCTTTCTTT. Protein product: CAWSARAEAFF.

The chain links TRBV14 to TRBJ2-1; no clear D gene. The germline gives CDR1 SGHDN, CDR2 FVKESK. The V gene lost 0 bases and the J gene lost 10 bases, with 7 bases spanning the gap. CDR3 length equals 12 residues. CDR3 residues: CASSQDSHEQFF. CDR3 nucleotide sequence: TGTGCCAGCAGCCAAGATAGCCACGAGCAGTTCTTC.

In this sample, this clone turned up once. The chain is built from TRBV6-5 and TRBJ1-3, with a weak D call TRBD1 (5 bases). The CDR3 is 15 residues long. Trimming left V 5 bases short and J 0 bases short, with 11 bases between. The germline CDR1 and CDR2 sequences are MNHEY and SVGAGI. The CDR3 DNA follows: TGTGCCAGCAGTCAACAGGCCTTCTCTGGAAACACCATATATTTT. Protein: CASSQQAFSGNTIYF.

The chain recombines TRBV29-1 with TRBJ1-1, with no clear D. Germline CDR1 SQVTM, CDR2 ANQGSEA. This CDR3 has 12 amino acids. V was trimmed by 3 bases and J by 4 bases, leaving 9 bases between them. The CDR3 spells CSVEKGGTEAFF. DNA of the CDR3: TGCAGCGTTGAGAAGGGAGGCACTGAAGCTTTCTTT.

This sequence joins TRBV10-3 and TRBJ1-5; D perhaps matches TRBD1 (6 bases). The CDR3 totals 16 residues. CDR1 and CDR2 (germline): ENHRY, SYGVKD. V was trimmed by 0 bases and J by 0 bases, leaving 9 bases between them. CDR3 amino acids: CAISESTGHSNQPQHF. The CDR3 nucleotides are TGTGCCATCAGTGAGTCGACAGGCCATAGCAATCAGCCCCAGCATTTT.

V usage is TRBV11-2 and J usage is TRBJ2-3, with unresolved D. The CDR3 contains 14 residues. Germline V gene sequence: CDR1 SGHAT, CDR2 FQNNGV. With 1 base removed from V and 1 base from J, the gap between germline ends came to 6 bases. The CDR3 spells CASSLGARTDTQYF. In nucleotides, the CDR3 is TGTGCCAGCAGCTTAGGGGCGCGCACAGATACGCAGTATTTT.

V usage is TRBV2 and J usage is TRBJ1-1, with a possible D match to TRBD1 (5 bases). This CDR3 contains 16 residues. With 2 bases removed from V and 2 bases from J, the gap between germline ends came to 15 bases. Germline CDR1 SNHLY, CDR2 FYNNEI. The CDR3 here is CASSERGVGTNTEAFF. The DNA for the CDR3 is TGTGCCAGCAGTGAAAGAGGGGTAGGAACAAACACTGAAGCTTTCTTT.